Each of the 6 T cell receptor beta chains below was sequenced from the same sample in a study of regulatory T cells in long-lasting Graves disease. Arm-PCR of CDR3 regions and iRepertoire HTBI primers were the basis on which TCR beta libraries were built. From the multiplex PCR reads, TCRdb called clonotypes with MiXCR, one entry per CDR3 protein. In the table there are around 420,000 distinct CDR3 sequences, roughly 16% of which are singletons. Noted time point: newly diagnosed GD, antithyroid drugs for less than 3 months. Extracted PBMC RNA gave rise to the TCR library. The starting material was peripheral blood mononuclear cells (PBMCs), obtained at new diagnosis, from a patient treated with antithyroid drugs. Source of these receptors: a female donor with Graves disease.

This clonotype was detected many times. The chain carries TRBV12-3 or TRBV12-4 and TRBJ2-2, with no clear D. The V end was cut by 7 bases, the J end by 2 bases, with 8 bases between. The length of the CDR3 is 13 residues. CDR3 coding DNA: TGTGCCAGCAACTGGGGAAACACCGGGGAGCTGTTTTTT. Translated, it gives CASNWGNTGELFF.

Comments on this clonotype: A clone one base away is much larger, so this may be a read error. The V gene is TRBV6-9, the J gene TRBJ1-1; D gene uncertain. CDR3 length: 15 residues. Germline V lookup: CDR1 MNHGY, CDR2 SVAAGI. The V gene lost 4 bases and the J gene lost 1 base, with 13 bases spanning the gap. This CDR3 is CASSSLRRANTEAFF. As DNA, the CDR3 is TGTGCCAGCAGTTCCCTTCGGCGGGCGAACACTGAAGCTTTCTTT.

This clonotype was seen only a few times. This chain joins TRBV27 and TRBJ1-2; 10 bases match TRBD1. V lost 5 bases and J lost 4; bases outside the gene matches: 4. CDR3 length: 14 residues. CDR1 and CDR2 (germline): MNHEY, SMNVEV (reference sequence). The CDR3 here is CASSPGQGIYGYTF. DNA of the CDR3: TGTGCCAGCAGTCCGGGACAGGGGATCTATGGCTACACCTTC.

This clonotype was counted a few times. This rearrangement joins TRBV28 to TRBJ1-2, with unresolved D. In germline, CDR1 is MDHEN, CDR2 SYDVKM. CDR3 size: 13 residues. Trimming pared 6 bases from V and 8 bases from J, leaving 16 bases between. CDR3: CASSLKGSIGYTF. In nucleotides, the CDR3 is TGTGCCAGCAGCTTAAAGGGTTCTATAGGCTACACCTTC.

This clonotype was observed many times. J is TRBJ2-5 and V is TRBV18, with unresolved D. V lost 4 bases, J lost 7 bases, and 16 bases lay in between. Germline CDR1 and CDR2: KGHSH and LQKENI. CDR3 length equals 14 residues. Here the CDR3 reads CASSRTGDLATQYF. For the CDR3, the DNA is TGTGCCAGCTCACGGACCGGAGATTTGGCGACCCAGTACTTC. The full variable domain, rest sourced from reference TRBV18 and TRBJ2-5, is NAGVMQNPRHLVRRRGQEARLRCSPMKGHSHVYWYRQLPEEGLKFMVYLQKENIIDESGMPKERFSAEFPKEGPSILRIQQVVRGDSAAYFCASSRTGDLATQYFGPGTRLLVL.

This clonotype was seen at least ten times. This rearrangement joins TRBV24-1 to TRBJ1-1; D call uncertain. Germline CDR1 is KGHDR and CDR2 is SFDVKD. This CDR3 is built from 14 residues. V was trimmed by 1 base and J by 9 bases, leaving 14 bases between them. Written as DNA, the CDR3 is TGTGCCACCAGTGATTTCCGGCGGCCAAGCCAAGCTTTCTTT. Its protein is CATSDFRRPSQAFF.